The 6 T cell receptor beta chains listed next were all sequenced from one sample in a study of low-dose radiotherapy and immunotherapy resistance in tumors. Time point here: before trial treatment. Alpha- and beta-chain coverage of first-strand cDNA came from TRAV- and TRBV-specific primers. PCR amplification of the TCRs was performed with Phusion for approximately 20 PCR cycles, and it relied on a constant-region primer together with a V-primer adapter. MiXCR, run by TCRdb on the reads, gives a single entry per CDR3 protein. The table has 55,000 to 70,000 distinct CDR3 sequences, approximately 25% seen once. The sequencing used PBMCs, collected before treatment. The receptor source for this set is a male donor with prostate cancer.

The sample holds many counts of this clonotype. V usage is TRBV28 and J usage is TRBJ1-5; D possibly corresponds to TRBD1 (5 bases). The germline gives CDR1 MDHEN, CDR2 SYDVKM. The CDR3 has 13 residues. Trimming pared 3 bases from V and 6 bases from J, leaving 9 bases between. CDR3 sequence reads: CASSFRGRQPQHF. The DNA of the CDR3 is TGTGCCAGCAGTTTTAGGGGACGTCAGCCCCAGCATTTT.

The chain is built from TRBV20-1 and TRBJ2-3; perhaps TRBD2 as D (5 bases). Germline-derived CDR1 and CDR2 are DFQATT and SNEGSKA (reference sequence). V lost 6 bases, J lost 2 bases, and 12 bases lay in between. This CDR3 comprises 13 residues. This CDR3 reads CSAKERNTDTQYF. The CDR3 bases are TGCAGTGCGAAAGAGCGGAACACAGATACGCAGTATTTT.

This clonotype was recorded many times. This chain uses TRBV12-3 or TRBV12-4 with TRBJ2-2; maybe TRBD1 (5 bases). CDR3 size: 15 residues. V was clipped by 6 bases and J by 0 bases, with 11 bases between them. The DNA for the CDR3 is TGTGCCAGCAGCCGACAGAGCGCGAACACCGGGGAGCTGTTTTTT. This translates into CASSRQSANTGELFF.

This clonotype was recorded many times. The rearrangement links TRBV12-3 or TRBV12-4 to TRBJ2-7, with 7 positions matching TRBD1. This CDR3 spans 13 amino acids. The junction had 4 bases not matched to a gene; V was cut back by 6 bases and J by 2 bases. The CDR3 DNA is TGTGCCAGCAGCCACGGGACAGCCTACGAGCAGTACTTC. Translating it yields CASSHGTAYEQYF.

At least ten counts were recorded for this clonotype. V gene TRBV18 combines with J gene TRBJ2-2; no firm D call. Per germline, CDR1 KGHSH and CDR2 LQKENI. V was trimmed by 5 bases and J by 2 bases, leaving 15 bases between them. The CDR3 covers 16 residues. The CDR3 here is CASSSKTPTNTGELFF. CDR3 DNA: TGTGCCAGCTCAAGTAAGACACCCACTAACACCGGGGAGCTGTTTTTT. Filled out from reference TRBV18 and TRBJ2-2, the complete variable domain reads NAGVMQNPRHLVRRRGQEARLRCSPMKGHSHVYWYRQLPEEGLKFMVYLQKENIIDESGMPKERFSAEFPKEGPSILRIQQVVRGDSAAYFCASSSKTPTNTGELFFGEGSRLTVL.

In this sample, this clonotype turned up many times. One end of the junction fails to match germline, which may point to a read error. The chain is built from TRBV7-6 and TRBJ2-2; D may be TRBD1 (6 bases). CDR3 length: 18 residues. Germline lookup yields CDR1 SGHVS and CDR2 FNYEAQ. The CDR3 DNA reads as TGTGCCAGCATCTTAAACCTACTCGGCTTAGGGGGCACCGGGGAGCTGTTTTTT. Residues: CASILNLLGLGGTGELFF.